The rows below give T cell receptor beta chains drawn from one sample of a study of T cells expressing NK-cell markers. Reprocessing the 5' RACE reads, TCRdb reports a single entry for every CDR3 protein and omits DNA. In all, the sample yields a few hundred thousand distinct CDR3 sequences. Sequencing input: blood T cells: a sorted CD56 or NKG2C T cell subset, CD4+ or CD8+ T cells, or bulk PBMC T cells (not recorded which). The receptors stem from a man aged 18 to 30 in good health. Both conserved end residues are part of each CDR3.

J gene | V gene | CDR3 protein
TRBJ1-2 | TRBV9 | CASSVGVGYGYTF
TRBJ1-6 | TRBV5-1 | CASRVDVDSPLHF
TRBJ2-1 | TRBV30 | CAWSVQLAGDGYYNEQFF
TRBJ2-1 | TRBV12-3/TRBV12-4 | CASRIAGEPQTGQFF
TRBJ1-4 | TRBV12-3/TRBV12-4 | CASSLWQGLGNEKLFF
TRBJ2-7 | TRBV6-5 | CASINDIGEQYF
TRBJ2-7 | TRBV10-3 | CAIRDRLLYEQYF
TRBJ2-1 | TRBV7-9 | CASSLFTSRRTVQRNEQFF
TRBJ2-2 | TRBV5-1 | CASSFQGDTGELFF
TRBJ2-7 | TRBV12-3/TRBV12-4 | CASSRDSKYEQYF
TRBJ1-5 | TRBV7-2 | CASSQESIRPQHF
TRBJ2-5 | TRBV7-6 | CASSLGGFETQYF
TRBJ2-6 | TRBV19 | CASSIQASGRQTGANVLTF
TRBJ2-1 | TRBV12-3/TRBV12-4 | CASTLGLAGVYNEQFF
TRBJ1-4 | TRBV18 | CASSLSGRSGEKLFF
TRBJ2-1 | TRBV4-3 | CASSHPGTRVGEQFF
TRBJ2-6 | TRBV24-1 | CATSDSQPGANVLTF
TRBJ2-2 | TRBV24-1 | CATNGAGGTGELFF
TRBJ1-1 | TRBV5-1 | CASSSRGDRGTSNTEAFF
TRBJ2-5 | TRBV7-2 | CASKGVGEGTQYF
TRBJ2-1 | TRBV4-1 | CASSFGTSLLEEQFF
TRBJ2-7 | TRBV29-1 | CSASRDKVSEQYF
TRBJ1-5 | TRBV20-1 | CSARTGTGENQPQHF
TRBJ1-4 | TRBV30 | CAWSVQGLREKLFF
TRBJ2-5 | TRBV12-3/TRBV12-4 | CASSLRLAGQETQYF